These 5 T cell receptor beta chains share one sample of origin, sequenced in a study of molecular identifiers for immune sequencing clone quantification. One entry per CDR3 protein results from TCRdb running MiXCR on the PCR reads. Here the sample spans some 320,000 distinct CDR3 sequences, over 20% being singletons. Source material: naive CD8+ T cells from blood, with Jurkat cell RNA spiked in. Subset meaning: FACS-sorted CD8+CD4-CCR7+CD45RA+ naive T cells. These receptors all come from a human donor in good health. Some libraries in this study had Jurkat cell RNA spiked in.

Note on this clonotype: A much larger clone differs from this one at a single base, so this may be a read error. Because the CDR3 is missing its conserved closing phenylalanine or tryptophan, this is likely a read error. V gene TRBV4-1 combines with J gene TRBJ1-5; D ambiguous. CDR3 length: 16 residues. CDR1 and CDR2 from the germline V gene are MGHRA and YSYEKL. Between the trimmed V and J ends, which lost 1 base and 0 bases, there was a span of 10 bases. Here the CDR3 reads CASSQAATYSNQPQHS. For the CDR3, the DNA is TGCGCCAGCAGCCAAGCCGCAACGTATAGCAATCAGCCCCAGCATTCT.

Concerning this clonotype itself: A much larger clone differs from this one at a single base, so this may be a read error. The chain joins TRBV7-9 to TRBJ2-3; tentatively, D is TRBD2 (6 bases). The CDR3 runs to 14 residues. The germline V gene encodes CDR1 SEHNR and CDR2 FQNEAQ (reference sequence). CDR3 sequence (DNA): TGTGGCAGCAGCTTACCATTGGAGGGCGAGGCGCAGTATTTT. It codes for CGSSLPLEGEAQYF.

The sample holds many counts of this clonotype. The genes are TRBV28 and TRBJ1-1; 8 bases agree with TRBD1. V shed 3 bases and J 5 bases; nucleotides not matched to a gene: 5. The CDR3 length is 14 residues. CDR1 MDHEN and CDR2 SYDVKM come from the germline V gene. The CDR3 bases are TGTGCCAGCAGTTTCACAGGGGGAGTAACTGAAGCTTTCTTT. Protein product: CASSFTGGVTEAFF.

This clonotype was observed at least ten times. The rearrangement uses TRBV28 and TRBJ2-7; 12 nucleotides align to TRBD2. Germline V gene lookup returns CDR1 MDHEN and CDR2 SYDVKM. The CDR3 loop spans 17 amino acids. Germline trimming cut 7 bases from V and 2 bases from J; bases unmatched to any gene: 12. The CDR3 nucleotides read TGTGCCAGCACCGGGACTAGCGGGTTCCTGACAGCCTACGAGCAGTACTTC. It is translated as CASTGTSGFLTAYEQYF.

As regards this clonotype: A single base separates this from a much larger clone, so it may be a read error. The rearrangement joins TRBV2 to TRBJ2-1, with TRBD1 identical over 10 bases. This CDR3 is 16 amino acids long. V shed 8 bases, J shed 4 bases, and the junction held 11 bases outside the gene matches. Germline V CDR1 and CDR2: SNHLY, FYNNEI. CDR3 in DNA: TGTGCCAGCCGCAACGCCAGGGACAGGGGTTACAATGAGCAGTTCTTC. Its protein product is CASRNARDRGYNEQFF.